The next 18 T cell receptor beta chains were all read from a single sample in a study of T-cell memory formation after mild COVID-19. TCRdb reprocessed the 5' RACE reads via MiXCR and lists one record per CDR3 protein. Found here are about 470,000 distinct CDR3 sequences, roughly 18% of them singletons; the top ten hold over 9%. The material sequenced was PBMCs or a T cell subset sorted from them (not recorded which). The source is an adult woman who had mild COVID-19 (a few samples of this study predate the infection). Cell type and time point are not known.

This clonotype has just a few counts. The rearrangement links TRBV7-9 to TRBJ1-6; D is ambiguous. V lost 3 bases and J lost 14, with 14 bases in between. The CDR3 contains 13 residues. Germline loops: CDR1 SEHNR, CDR2 FQNEAQ (reference sequence). The CDR3 DNA follows: TGTGCCAGCAGCTTCGATACGACGGCAGCCCTCCACTTT. Its translation is CASSFDTTAALHF. The full variable domain, rest sourced from reference TRBV7-9 and TRBJ1-6, is DTGVSQNPRHKITKRGQNVTFRCDPISEHNRLYWYRQTLGQGPEFLTYFQNEAQLEKSRLLSDRFSAERPKGSFSTLEIQRTEQGDSAMYLCASSFDTTAALHFGNGTRLTVT.

In its sample, this clonotype was seen a few times. This rearrangement joins TRBV10-3 to TRBJ2-5; possibly TRBD1 for D (6 bases). V was trimmed by 3 bases and J by 2 bases, leaving 10 bases between them. This CDR3 spans 14 amino acids. Germline lookup yields CDR1 ENHRY and CDR2 SYGVKD. Here the CDR3 reads CAISDRTVQETQYF. The CDR3 region has the DNA TGTGCCATCAGTGACCGGACAGTTCAAGAGACCCAGTACTTC.

Relative to its sample, this clonotype is medium-sized. The chain carries TRBV12-3 or TRBV12-4 and TRBJ2-5, with D perhaps matching TRBD1 or TRBD2 (5 bases each). The CDR3 loop spans 13 amino acids. Trimming removed 8 bases at V and 9 bases at J, with 19 bases between. CDR3 loop: CASGAGGASAQYF. CDR3 bases: TGTGCCAGCGGGGCAGGAGGAGCATCGGCCCAGTACTTC.

The J gene is TRBJ1-1, the V gene TRBV6-2 or TRBV6-3; perhaps TRBD1 as D (6 bases). Looked up from germline, CDR1 is MNHEY and CDR2 is SVGEGT. Trimming left V 6 bases short and J 5 bases short, with 16 bases between. The CDR3 runs 14 residues. In nucleotides, the CDR3 is TGTGCCAGCAGGGGACAAGGTGAGAAGACTGAAGCTTTCTTT. Residues: CASRGQGEKTEAFF.

This clonotype was counted between two and nine times. V is TRBV6-4 and J is TRBJ2-2; no clear D. V was clipped by 3 bases and J by 3 bases, with 5 bases between them. Germline CDR1 is MRHNA and CDR2 is SNTAGT. CDR3 size: 13 residues. The CDR3 sequence: CASSDMDTGELFF. The CDR3 bases are TGTGCCAGCAGTGATATGGACACCGGGGAGCTGTTTTTT.

This clonotype was observed a handful of times. The chain carries TRBV30 and TRBJ1-1; D remains unclear. The V gene's germline CDR1 is GTSNPN and CDR2 SVGIG (reference sequence). Trimming took off 3 bases at V and 1 base at J, with 15 bases between the two ends. CDR3 length equals 15 residues. The CDR3: CAWSLTARANTEAFF. CDR3 nucleotides: TGTGCCTGGAGCTTGACCGCTCGGGCGAACACTGAAGCTTTCTTT.

The chain combines TRBV12-3 or TRBV12-4 with TRBJ2-1; the D gene is possibly TRBD2 (6 bases). CDR3 size: 15 residues. The V gene lost 7 bases and the J gene lost 4 bases, with 17 bases spanning the gap. DNA for the CDR3: TGTGCCAGCAACATACGGGGGTCGACTTACAATGAGCAGTTCTTC. Protein sequence: CASNIRGSTYNEQFF.

V usage is TRBV5-1 and J usage is TRBJ2-1; D could derive from TRBD1 or TRBD2 (5 bases each). V was clipped by 10 bases and J by 4 bases, with 12 bases between them. The CDR3 is 12 residues long. Germline V CDR1 and CDR2: SGHRS, YFSETQ. CDR3 nucleotides: TGCGCCTCGGGACCCGGATACAATGAGCAGTTCTTC. The encoded protein is CASGPGYNEQFF.

In its sample, this clonotype was seen a few times. The V and J genes are TRBV24-1 and TRBJ1-6; 8 bases fit TRBD1. The CDR3 has 16 residues. The germline gives CDR1 KGHDR, CDR2 SFDVKD. Germline trimming cut 1 base from V and 6 bases from J; bases unmatched to any gene: 4. As DNA, the CDR3 is TGTGCCACCAGTGATTTTTCAGGACAGGGTAATTCACCCCTCCACTTT. This sequence encodes CATSDFSGQGNSPLHF.

The chain employs TRBV9 and TRBJ2-5; D may be TRBD1 or TRBD2 (5 bases each). V lost 0 bases to trimming and J lost 3 bases, with 15 bases between them. The CDR3 runs 16 residues. Germline assignment: CDR1 SGDLS and CDR2 YYNGEE. The CDR3, as DNA: TGTGCCAGCAGCGTAGGAGGCAGAGTGGGGGAAGAGACCCAGTACTTC. Its protein is CASSVGGRVGEETQYF.

This clonotype was picked up one time. The V and J genes are TRBV13 and TRBJ1-2; D is ambiguous. This CDR3 contains 13 residues. Per the germline V gene, CDR1 is PRHDT and CDR2 is FYEKMQ (reference sequence). V was trimmed by 2 bases and J by 4 bases, leaving 8 bases between them. CDR3 residues: CASSLKVLYGYTF. DNA for the CDR3: TGTGCCAGCAGCTTAAAGGTGCTCTATGGCTACACCTTC.

This clonotype was detected ten times or more. The rearrangement uses TRBV2 and TRBJ2-2; perhaps TRBD1 as D (6 bases). V lost 6 bases to trimming and J lost 7 bases, with 12 bases between them. Germline V gene sequence: CDR1 SNHLY, CDR2 FYNNEI. This CDR3 has 13 residues. This chain's CDR3 is CASRGARGGELFF. CDR3 nucleotide sequence: TGTGCCAGCAGGGGAGCCAGGGGCGGGGAGCTGTTTTTT.

The rearrangement uses TRBV12-3 or TRBV12-4 and TRBJ1-2, with 8 positions matching TRBD1. This CDR3 has 15 residues. V shed 7 bases and J 4 bases; nucleotides not matched to a gene: 11. CDR3 amino acids: CASTRGDRGTYGYTF. For the CDR3, the DNA is TGTGCCAGCACTCGCGGAGACAGGGGAACCTATGGCTACACCTTC.

The chain is built from TRBV6-4 and TRBJ2-3; the D is unclear. V gave up 10 bases and J gave up 4 bases, with 9 bases separating them. This CDR3 comprises 11 residues. CDR1 is MRHNA, CDR2 SNTAGT, per germline. The CDR3: CATSSADTQYF. In nucleotides, the CDR3 is TGTGCCACCTCCAGCGCAGATACGCAGTATTTT.

The chain combines TRBV20-1 with TRBJ1-2; weak D call: TRBD1 (5 bases). The CDR3 has 13 residues. Looked up from germline, CDR1 is DFQATT and CDR2 is SNEGSKA (reference sequence). V was pared by 4 bases and J by 5 bases, with 14 bases between. CDR3 sequence reads: CSATPGQKYGYTF. CDR3 in DNA: TGCAGTGCTACCCCGGGGCAAAAGTATGGCTACACCTTC.

This clonotype was seen a few times. The chain is built from TRBV12-3 or TRBV12-4 and TRBJ2-7, with TRBD2 identical over 11 bases. Trimming cost V 4 bases and J 0 bases; bases outside gene matches: 5. The CDR3 consists of 16 residues. CDR3 coding DNA: TGTGCCAGCAGTTCGGTCGGGACTAGCGGCTCCTACGAGCAGTACTTC. It translates to CASSSVGTSGSYEQYF.

There are a few counts of this clonotype. The chain joins TRBV12-3 or TRBV12-4 to TRBJ2-7; a weak D match, TRBD1 (6 bases). The CDR3 runs 16 residues. The V and J ends lost 6 bases and 3 bases respectively, with 21 bases between them. The DNA for the CDR3 is TGTGCCAGCAGCCACCTAGGACAGTCTGGGGACTACGAGCAGTACTTC. Protein: CASSHLGQSGDYEQYF.

This clonotype appeared many times. CDR3 DNA sequence: TGTGCCAGCAGCTTGGGGGACGCAGGCACAGATACGCAGTATTTT. It encodes CASSLGDAGTDTQYF. The V call is TRBV7-9, the J call TRBJ2-3; D could derive from TRBD1 or TRBD2 (5 bases each). Trimming left V 3 bases short and J 1 base short, with 11 bases between. This CDR3 has 15 amino acids. Germline CDR1 reads SEHNR; CDR2 reads FQNEAQ (reference sequence).